Sequencing of this T cell receptor beta chain was carried out in a study of blood T cell repertoires in COVID-19. Study details: Sites in the United States, Italy and Spain provided acute and convalescent COVID-19 samples. In each case, the material was cDNA or gDNA derived from T cells, B-cell-depleted T cells, or PBMCs.

Under the authors' procedure: Amplified reference gene primers provided the basis for estimating nucleated cell counts. The data were produced by immunoSEQ multiplex PCR, yet TCRdb's version contains in-frame clones alone and is incomplete. That table furnishes V, J and clone size, whereas the DNA furnished D and trimming. The table includes approximately 87,000 clones, about 89% detected once. Germline-derived CDR1 and CDR2 are MDHEN and SYDVKM. The CDR3 totals 14 residues. V lost 5 bases and J lost 0; bases outside the gene matches: 3. V and J are TRBV28 and TRBJ1-1; 7 positions match TRBD1. The sample was peripheral blood. The source of this sequence is a man in his 70s with active or convalescent COVID-19. Here the CDR3 reads CASSRDRVNTEAFF. The CDR3 nucleotides read TGTGCCAGCAGTCGAGACAGGGTGAACACTGAAGCTTTCTTT.